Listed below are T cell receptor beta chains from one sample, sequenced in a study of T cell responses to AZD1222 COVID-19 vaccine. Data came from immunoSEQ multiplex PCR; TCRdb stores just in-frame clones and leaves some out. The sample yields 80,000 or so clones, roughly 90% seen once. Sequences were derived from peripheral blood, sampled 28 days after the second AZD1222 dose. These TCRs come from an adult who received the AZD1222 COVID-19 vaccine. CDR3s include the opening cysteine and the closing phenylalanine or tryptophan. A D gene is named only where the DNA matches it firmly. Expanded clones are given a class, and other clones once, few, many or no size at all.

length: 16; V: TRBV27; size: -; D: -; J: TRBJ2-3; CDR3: CASSYQGQRGTDTQYF; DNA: TGTGCCAGCAGCTATCAAGGACAGAGAGGCACAGATACGCAGTATTTT
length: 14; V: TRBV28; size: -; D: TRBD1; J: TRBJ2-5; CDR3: CASSRGQGRETQYF; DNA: TGTGCCAGCAGTAGGGGACAGGGGAGGGAGACCCAGTACTTC
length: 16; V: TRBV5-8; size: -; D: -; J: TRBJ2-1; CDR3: CASSYARWGGHNEQFF; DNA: TGTGCCAGCAGCTACGCTCGGTGGGGAGGCCACAATGAGCAGTTCTTC
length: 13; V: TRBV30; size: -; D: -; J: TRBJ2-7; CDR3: CAWRGGGFYEQYF; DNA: TGTGCCTGGAGGGGAGGAGGGTTCTACGAGCAGTACTTC
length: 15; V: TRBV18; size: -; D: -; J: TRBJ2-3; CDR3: CASSPRTGVTDTQYF; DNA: TGTGCCAGCTCACCACGGACCGGAGTCACAGATACGCAGTATTTT
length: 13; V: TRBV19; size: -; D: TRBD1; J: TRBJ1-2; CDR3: CASSMGQRYGYTF; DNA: TGTGCCAGTAGTATGGGACAGCGATATGGCTACACCTTC
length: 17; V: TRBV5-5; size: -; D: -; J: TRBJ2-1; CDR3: CASSLVAGPSSYNEQFF; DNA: TGTGCCAGCAGCTTGGTTGCTGGCCCGAGCAGCTACAATGAGCAGTTCTTC
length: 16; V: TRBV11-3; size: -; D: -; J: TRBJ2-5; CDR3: CASSLGVEGGQETQYF; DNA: TGTGCCAGCAGCTTAGGGGTGGAGGGGGGTCAAGAGACCCAGTACTTC
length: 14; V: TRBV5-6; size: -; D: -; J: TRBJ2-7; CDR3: CASSLDRAYYEQYF; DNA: TGTGCCAGCAGCTTGGACAGGGCCTACTACGAGCAGTACTTC
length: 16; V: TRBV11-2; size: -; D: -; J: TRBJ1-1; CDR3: CASSLNFGGATTEAFF; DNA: TGTGCCAGCAGCCTTAATTTCGGGGGCGCAACCACTGAAGCTTTCTTT
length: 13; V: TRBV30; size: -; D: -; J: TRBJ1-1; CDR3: CAWRETYSTEAFF; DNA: TGTGCCTGGAGGGAGACCTATTCCACTGAAGCTTTCTTT
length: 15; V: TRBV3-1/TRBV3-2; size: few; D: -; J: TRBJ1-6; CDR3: CASSQPGEGWSPLHF; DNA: TGTGCCAGCAGCCAACCAGGGGAAGGATGGTCACCCCTCCACTTT